Following are 13 T cell receptor beta chains from one sample sequenced in a study of blood T cells in healthy people across ages. It was with a sample-barcoded 5' primer and a J-beta primer mix that a second PCR of roughly 6 to 11 cycles was run. TCRdb redid the calling of the 5' RACE reads with MiXCR, one entry per CDR3 protein. The sample includes under 2 million distinct CDR3 sequences, 30% to 35% seen only once; the top ten take 11%. Input material: blood. The receptor source for this set is a woman aged 25 to 39 in good health.

This clonotype was picked up a small number of times. The chain combines TRBV6-5 with TRBJ2-1; D is unresolved. The V and J ends lost 7 bases and 8 bases respectively, with 15 bases between them. Germline CDR1 and CDR2: MNHEY and SVGAGI. The CDR3 runs to 13 residues. The CDR3 nucleotides read TGTGCCAGCACCCACGGCTTTGTCCATGAGCAGTTCTTC. It specifies CASTHGFVHEQFF.

V usage is TRBV9 and J usage is TRBJ1-2; TRBD1 matches at 9 bases. The length of the CDR3 is 16 residues. CDR1 and CDR2 from the germline V gene are SGDLS and YYNGEE. The trim removed 0 bases at V and 8 bases at J, leaving 11 bases unmatched. CDR3 sequence (DNA): TGTGCCAGCAGCGTAGTAGCTGGGACAGGGCTCGACGGCTACACCTTC. Protein product: CASSVVAGTGLDGYTF. Looking up the rest from reference TRBV9 and TRBJ1-2 gives the full variable domain: DSGVTQTPKHLITATGQRVTLRCSPRSGDLSVYWYQQSLDQGLQFLIQYYNGEERAKGNILERFSAQQFPDLHSELNLSSLELGDSALYFCASSVVAGTGLDGYTFGSGTRLTVV.

This rearrangement joins TRBV11-2 to TRBJ2-5, with D maybe TRBD2 (5 bases). Germline V gene data show CDR1 as SGHAT and CDR2 as FQNNGV. Trimming removed 7 bases from V and 4 bases from J, with 19 bases in between. The CDR3 extends over 15 amino acids. The CDR3 DNA reads as TGTGCCAGCACCCTCCTAGCTGGCGAAAGAGAGACCCAGTACTTC. Encoded protein: CASTLLAGERETQYF.

The CDR3 DNA reads TGTGCCAGCAGCTTAGCGGGGGCGGGGGTACACTATGGCTACACCTTC. This sequence encodes CASSLAGAGVHYGYTF. The V gene is TRBV7-8, the J gene TRBJ1-2; perhaps TRBD1 as D (6 bases). The CDR3 contains 16 residues. Trimming shortened V by 0 bases and J by 3 bases, and 14 bases separated the two germline ends. Per the germline V gene, CDR1 is SGHVS and CDR2 is FQNEAQ.

This clonotype was detected only a few times. This chain uses TRBV10-1 with TRBJ2-3, with TRBD2 identical over 12 bases. The germline V gene has CDR1 WNHNN and CDR2 SYGVQD (reference sequence). This CDR3 comprises 17 residues. V was clipped by 2 bases and J by 3 bases; unmatched bases: 6. The DNA for the CDR3 is TGCGCCAGCAGTGAGCGGCTAGCGGGAGGGCCAACAGATACGCAGTATTTT. It specifies CASSERLAGGPTDTQYF.

This clonotype was recorded at least ten times. This sequence joins TRBV20-1 and TRBJ2-4; D gene ambiguous. The CDR3 has 15 amino acids. Germline lookup yields CDR1 DFQATT and CDR2 SNEGSKA (reference sequence). The V end was cut by 1 base, the J end by 5 bases, with 15 bases between. CDR3 sequence: CSARGPILDQNIQYF. CDR3 coding DNA: TGCAGTGCTAGAGGACCAATTTTAGACCAAAACATTCAGTACTTC.

This clonotype has only one observation. The gene calls are TRBV5-1 and TRBJ2-3, with 13 bases fitting TRBD2. The CDR3 contains 15 residues. J gave up 4 bases and V 7 bases, and 6 bases lay outside the gene matches. Germline CDR1 reads SGHRS; CDR2 reads YFSETQ. CDR3 in DNA: TGCGCCAGCGCGGGACTAGCGGGATCCGCAGATACGCAGTATTTT. Residues: CASAGLAGSADTQYF.

This chain links TRBV7-9 with TRBJ2-7; 12 bases are shared with TRBD2. Germline V gives CDR1 SEHNR, CDR2 FQNEAQ (reference sequence). V was clipped by 5 bases and J by 4 bases; unmatched bases: 9. The CDR3 sequence is 16 residues long. CDR3 in amino acids: CASSPRLAGAIYEQYF. CDR3 coding DNA: TGTGCCAGCAGCCCCCGACTAGCGGGAGCCATTTACGAGCAGTACTTC.

The CDR3 spells CASSSGSNEKLFF. CDR3 bases: TGTGCCAGCAGTTCAGGGTCTAATGAAAAACTGTTTTTT. This chain links TRBV7-9 with TRBJ1-4, with a possible D match to TRBD1 (5 bases). V lost 6 bases, J lost 3 bases, and 8 bases lay in between. This CDR3 contains 13 residues. The V gene's germline CDR1 is SEHNR and CDR2 FQNEAQ (reference sequence).

This clonotype has only a few counts. V usage is TRBV15 and J usage is TRBJ2-1, with D possibly TRBD2 on 5 matching bases. The ends were cut back, 0 bases at V and 0 bases at J, with 12 bases in the middle. The CDR3 loop spans 17 amino acids. The germline V gene has CDR1 LNHNV and CDR2 YYDKDF (reference sequence). The CDR3 nucleotides are TGTGCCACCAGCAGAGATAGGGAGATTAGCTCCTACAATGAGCAGTTCTTC. Translated: CATSRDREISSYNEQFF.

The rearrangement uses TRBV20-1 and TRBJ2-7; tentatively, D is TRBD1 (5 bases). Deletions cut 6 bases from V and 3 bases from J, with 18 bases between. The CDR3 loop spans 14 amino acids. Germline CDR1 and CDR2: DFQATT and SNEGSKA (reference sequence). CDR3 nucleotide sequence: TGCAGTGCCCCTCCTCCTGACAGAAGCTACGAGCAGTACTTC. Residues: CSAPPPDRSYEQYF.

This rearrangement joins TRBV7-8 to TRBJ1-5, with unresolved D. V was clipped by 1 base and J by 0 bases, with 13 bases between them. Germline-derived CDR1 and CDR2 are SGHVS and FQNEAQ. The CDR3 totals 17 residues. In nucleotides, the CDR3 is TGTGCCAGCAGCTTAGGGATGGTTGGCGGTAGCAATCAGCCCCAGCATTTT. It yields the protein CASSLGMVGGSNQPQHF.

The chain carries TRBV30 and TRBJ2-5; a possible D gene is TRBD1 (6 bases). The closer fit of TRBJ2-7 to the DNA end suggests the J call may be wrong. The CDR3 covers 12 residues. Per germline, CDR1 GTSNPN and CDR2 SVGIG (reference sequence). DNA of the CDR3: TGTGCCTGGAAGGGGGACCCTTACGAGCAGTACTTC. Its translation is CAWKGDPYEQYF.